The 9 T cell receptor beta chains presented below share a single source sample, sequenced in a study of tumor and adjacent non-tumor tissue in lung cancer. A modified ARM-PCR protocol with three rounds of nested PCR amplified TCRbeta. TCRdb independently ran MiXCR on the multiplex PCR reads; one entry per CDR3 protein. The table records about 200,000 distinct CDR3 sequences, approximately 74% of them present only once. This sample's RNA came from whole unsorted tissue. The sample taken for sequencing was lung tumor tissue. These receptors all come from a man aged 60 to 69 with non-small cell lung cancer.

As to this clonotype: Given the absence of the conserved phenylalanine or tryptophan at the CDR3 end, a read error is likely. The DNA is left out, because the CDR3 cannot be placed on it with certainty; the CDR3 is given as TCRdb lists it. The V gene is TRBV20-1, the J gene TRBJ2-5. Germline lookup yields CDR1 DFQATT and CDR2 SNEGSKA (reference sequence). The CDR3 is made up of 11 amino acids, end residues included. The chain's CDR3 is CSVGTVETQYL.

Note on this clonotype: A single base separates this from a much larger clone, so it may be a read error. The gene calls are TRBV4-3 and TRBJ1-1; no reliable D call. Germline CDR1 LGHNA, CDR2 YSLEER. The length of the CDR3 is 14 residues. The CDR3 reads CVSSLEVKDTEAFF. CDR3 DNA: TGCGTCAGCAGCCTAGAGGTTAAAGACACTGAAGCTTTCTTT.

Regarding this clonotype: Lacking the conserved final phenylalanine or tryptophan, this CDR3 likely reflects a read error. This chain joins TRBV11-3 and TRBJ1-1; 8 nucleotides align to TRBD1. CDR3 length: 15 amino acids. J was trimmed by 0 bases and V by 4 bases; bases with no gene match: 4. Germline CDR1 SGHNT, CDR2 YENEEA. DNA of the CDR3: TGTGCCAGCAGCTCGAGGACAGGGATGAACACTGAAGCTTTCATT. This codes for CASSSRTGMNTEAFI.

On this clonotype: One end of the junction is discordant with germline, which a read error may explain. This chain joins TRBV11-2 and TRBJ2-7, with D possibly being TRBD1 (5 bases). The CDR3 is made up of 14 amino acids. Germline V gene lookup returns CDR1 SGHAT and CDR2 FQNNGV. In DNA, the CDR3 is TGTGCCAGCAGCCCAATCAACAGGTTGTACGAGCTGTACTTC. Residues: CASSPINRLYELYF.

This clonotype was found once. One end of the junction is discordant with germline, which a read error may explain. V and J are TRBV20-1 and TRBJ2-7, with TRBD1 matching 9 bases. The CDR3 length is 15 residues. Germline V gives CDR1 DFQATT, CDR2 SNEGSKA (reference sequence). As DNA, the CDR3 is TGCTGTGCTAAAGGGACAGGGAAGGGGACCTACGAGCAGTACTTC. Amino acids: CCAKGTGKGTYEQYF.

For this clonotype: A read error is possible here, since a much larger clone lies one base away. The CDR3 sequence is CSVPRAGLEIQYF. The CDR3 DNA reads as TGCAGTGTCCCGAGGGCAGGGCTGGAGATCCAGTACTTC. This sequence joins TRBV20-1 and TRBJ2-5; possibly TRBD1 or TRBD2 for D (5 bases each). This CDR3 has 13 residues. The germline CDR1 and CDR2 sequences are DFQATT and SNEGSKA (reference sequence).

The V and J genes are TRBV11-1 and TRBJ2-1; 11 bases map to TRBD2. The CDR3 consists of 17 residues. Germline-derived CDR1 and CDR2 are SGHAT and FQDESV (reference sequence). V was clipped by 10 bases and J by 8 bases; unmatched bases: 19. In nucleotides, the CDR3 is TGTGCCATCTGCGAATCTTATAGCGGGGGGGCCCACCATGAGCAGTTCTTC. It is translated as CAICESYSGGAHHEQFF.

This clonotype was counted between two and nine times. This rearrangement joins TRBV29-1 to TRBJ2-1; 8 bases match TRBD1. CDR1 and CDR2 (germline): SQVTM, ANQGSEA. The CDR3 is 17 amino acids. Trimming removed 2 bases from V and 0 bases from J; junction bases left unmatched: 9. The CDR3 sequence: CSVEKPTGTGSYNEQFF. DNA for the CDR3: TGCAGCGTTGAAAAACCAACCGGGACAGGCTCCTACAATGAGCAGTTCTTC.

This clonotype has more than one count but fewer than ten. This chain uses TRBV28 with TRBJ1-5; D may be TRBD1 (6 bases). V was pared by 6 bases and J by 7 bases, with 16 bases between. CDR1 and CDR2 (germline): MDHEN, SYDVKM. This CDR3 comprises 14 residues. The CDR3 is CASRFTGSGQPQHF. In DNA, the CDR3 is TGTGCCAGCAGGTTCACAGGGAGCGGCCAGCCCCAGCATTTT.